This entry describes one TCR beta chain. Its specificity is not known. This sample stems from a study of T cell responses to AZD1222 COVID-19 vaccine. Sequencing was performed with immunoSEQ multiplex PCR; in TCRdb, only in-frame clones are kept and a portion is missing. Of roughly 80,000 clones listed, around 88% are singletons. Per the germline V gene, CDR1 is LGHDT and CDR2 is YNNKEL (reference sequence). The CDR3 runs 13 residues. V was pared by 0 bases and J by 8 bases, with 5 bases between. Study observations and caveats: There were mostly white British donors and more females than males, and clonal diversity was possibly underestimated.

This TCR was recovered from an adult who received the AZD1222 COVID-19 vaccine. The rearrangement joins TRBV3-1 (or the pseudogene TRBV3-2) to TRBJ1-6, with D hard to call. Sequencing used peripheral blood, obtained 28 days after the second AZD1222 dose. CDR3 bases: TGTGCCAGCAGCCAAGATAGGTATTCACCCCTCCACTTT. Its translation is CASSQDRYSPLHF.